This TCR beta chain was recorded in a study of blood T cell repertoires in COVID-19. Study background: Donors in the United States, Italy and Spain gave samples during acute or convalescent COVID-19. From T cells, B-cell-depleted T cells, or PBMCs came the material, which was cDNA or gDNA.

Repertoires were generated with immunoSEQ multiplex PCR, while TCRdb's copy carries only in-frame clones and drops some. The sample has some 41,000 clones, roughly 87% seen once. This CDR3 comprises 13 residues. From germline, CDR1 is KGHSH and CDR2 LQKENI. The J segment lost 7 bases and the V segment lost 6 bases, leaving 6 bases of the junction unmatched. The sample was peripheral blood. The chain uses TRBV18 and TRBJ1-5; 7 positions match TRBD1. The TCR sequence derives from a man aged 65-85 years with active COVID-19. The CDR3 nucleotides are TGTGCCAGCTCGCCTGACAGGGAACAGCCCCAGCATTTT. Its translation is CASSPDREQPQHF. Based on the CDR3 plus reference TRBV18 and TRBJ1-5, the full variable domain is NAGVMQNPRHLVRRRGQEARLRCSPMKGHSHVYWYRQLPEEGLKFMVYLQKENIIDESGMPKERFSAEFPKEGPSILRIQQVVRGDSAAYFCASSPDREQPQHFGDGTRLSIL.